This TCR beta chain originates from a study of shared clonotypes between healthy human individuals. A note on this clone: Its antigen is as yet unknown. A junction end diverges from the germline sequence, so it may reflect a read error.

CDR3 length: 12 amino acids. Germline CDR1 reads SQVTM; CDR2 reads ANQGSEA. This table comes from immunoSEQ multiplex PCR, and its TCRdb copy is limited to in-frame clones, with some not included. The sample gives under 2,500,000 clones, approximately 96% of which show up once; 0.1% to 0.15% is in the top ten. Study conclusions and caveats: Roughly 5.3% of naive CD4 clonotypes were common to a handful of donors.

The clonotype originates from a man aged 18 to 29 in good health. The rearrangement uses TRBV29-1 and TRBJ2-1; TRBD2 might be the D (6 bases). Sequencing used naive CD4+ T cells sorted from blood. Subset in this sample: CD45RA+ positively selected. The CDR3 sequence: CSVEALGSGGIF. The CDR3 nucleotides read TGCAGCGTTGAAGCCCTGGGGAGCGGAGGGATCTTC.